The next 9 T cell receptor beta chains were all read from a single sample in a study of T cell responses to AZD1222 COVID-19 vaccine. The assay was immunoSEQ multiplex PCR, and TCRdb's table has in-frame clones only and misses some. The repertoire consists of approximately 100,000 clones, with nearly 90% occurring once and the leading ten covering over 10%. Sequenced here: peripheral blood, sampled on day 0 of MenACWY control vaccination. The receptors originated from an adult in good health.

V usage is TRBV4-3 and J usage is TRBJ1-1, with D possibly TRBD1 on 6 matching bases. Germline V gives CDR1 LGHNA, CDR2 YSLEER. The V end lost 3 bases, the J end lost 3 bases, and 17 bases lay between the germline ends. This CDR3 is built from 16 residues. Here the CDR3 reads CASSQDDYRDDTEAFF. CDR3 in DNA: TGCGCCAGCAGCCAGGACGATTACAGGGACGACACTGAAGCTTTCTTT.

The table lists this clone with a count of one. The rearrangement uses TRBV7-9 and TRBJ2-7; 8 bases align to TRBD1. Per the germline V gene, CDR1 is SEHNR and CDR2 is FQNEAQ (reference sequence). V was clipped by 4 bases and J by 0 bases; unmatched bases: 14. CDR3 length: 18 residues. CDR3 in amino acids: CASSSTSSGTGPSYEQYF. CDR3 in DNA: TGTGCCAGCAGCTCAACATCCTCCGGGACAGGTCCCTCCTACGAGCAGTACTTC.

The gene calls are TRBV5-4 and TRBJ1-1; D uncertain. V was clipped by 2 bases and J by 0 bases, with 5 bases between them. Germline V gene data show CDR1 as SGHNT and CDR2 as YYREEE (reference sequence). This CDR3 spans 13 amino acids. CDR3 residues: CASSFPLNTEAFF. Written as DNA, the CDR3 is TGTGCCAGCAGCTTCCCTTTGAACACTGAAGCTTTCTTT. The complete variable domain, with remaining parts taken from reference TRBV5-4 and TRBJ1-1, reads ETGVTQSPTHLIKTRGQQVTLRCSSQSGHNTVSWYQQALGQGPQFIFQYYREEENGRGNFPPRFSGLQFPNYSSELNVNALELDDSALYLCASSFPLNTEAFFGQGTRLTVV.

The V call is TRBV21-1, the J call TRBJ2-1; the D segment call TRBD2 is taken from the table without a DNA check. TRBV21-1 is noted as a pseudogene. The CDR3 spans 17 residues. The CDR3 reads CASSKGIGDSAYNEQFF. DNA of the CDR3: TGTGCCAGCAGCAAAGGTATTGGGGACTCCGCCTACAATGAGCAGTTCTTC.

The rearrangement links TRBV6-5 to TRBJ2-7; TRBD1 matches at 8 bases. CDR3 length equals 15 residues. Germline-derived CDR1 and CDR2 are MNHEY and SVGAGI. The trim removed 5 bases at V and 1 base at J, leaving 7 bases unmatched. The CDR3 spells CASSPSGQGSYEQYF. The CDR3 DNA sequence: TGTGCCAGCAGTCCCTCAGGACAGGGATCCTACGAGCAGTACTTC.

This rearrangement joins TRBV7-6 to TRBJ2-1; maybe TRBD2 (5 bases). This CDR3 is 15 amino acids long. Germline V gives CDR1 SGHVS, CDR2 FNYEAQ. The V and J ends lost 5 bases and 9 bases respectively, with 20 bases between them. The CDR3 DNA follows: TGTGCCAGCAGCCAGTACAGCGCCGCCACTAGTGAGCAGTTCTTC. Translating it yields CASSQYSAATSEQFF.

In this sample, this clone turned up once. The V and J genes are TRBV7-3 and TRBJ2-7, with 7 bases aligning to TRBD1. The germline gives CDR1 SGHTA, CDR2 FQGTGA. This CDR3 region has 15 residues. V was pared by 5 bases and J by 3 bases, with 10 bases of the junction left unmatched. The CDR3 spells CASSLEPGQSYEQYF. CDR3 nucleotides: TGTGCCAGCAGCCTAGAACCGGGACAGAGCTACGAGCAGTACTTC.

V gene TRBV18 combines with J gene TRBJ1-2; D gene ambiguous. The germline V gene encodes CDR1 KGHSH and CDR2 LQKENI. Trimming took 3 bases from V and 0 from J, leaving 5 bases between them. The CDR3 spans 13 residues. CDR3 region: CASSPAANYGYTF. CDR3 DNA: TGTGCCAGCTCACCGGCAGCTAACTATGGCTACACCTTC.

The rearrangement links TRBV12-3 or TRBV12-4 to TRBJ1-1; 9 nucleotides match TRBD1. Losses at the gene ends were 6 bases for V and 4 bases for J; bases not matched to a gene: 3. The CDR3 has 13 amino acids. CDR3 region: CASRGQGGTEAFF. CDR3 nucleotides: TGTGCCAGCAGGGGACAGGGAGGCACTGAAGCTTTCTTT.